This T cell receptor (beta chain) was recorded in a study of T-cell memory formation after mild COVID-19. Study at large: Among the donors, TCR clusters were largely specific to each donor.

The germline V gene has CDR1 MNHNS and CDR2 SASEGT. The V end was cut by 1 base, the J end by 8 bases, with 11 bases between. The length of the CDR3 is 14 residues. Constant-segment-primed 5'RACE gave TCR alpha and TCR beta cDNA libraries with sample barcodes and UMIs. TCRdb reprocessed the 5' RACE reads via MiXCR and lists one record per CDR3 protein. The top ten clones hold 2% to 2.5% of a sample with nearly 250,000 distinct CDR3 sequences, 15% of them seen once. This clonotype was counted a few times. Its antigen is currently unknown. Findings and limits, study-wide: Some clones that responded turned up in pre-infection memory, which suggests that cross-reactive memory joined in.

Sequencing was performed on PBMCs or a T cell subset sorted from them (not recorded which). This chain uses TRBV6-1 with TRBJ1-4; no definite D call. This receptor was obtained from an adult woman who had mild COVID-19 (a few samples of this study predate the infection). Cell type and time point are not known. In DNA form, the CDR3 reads TGTGCCAGCAGTGAAGGCGGGCTAGGGGAAAAACTGTTTTTT. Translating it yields CASSEGGLGEKLFF.